This T cell receptor beta chain was identified during a study of blood T cell repertoires in COVID-19. This clone showed up just once. Libraries were prepared by immunoSEQ multiplex PCR; TCRdb keeps only in-frame clonotypes and omits some of them. The sample has more than 300,000 clones; 70% to 90% are singletons. Germline trimming cut 0 bases from V and 2 bases from J; bases unmatched to any gene: 7. This CDR3 spans 20 amino acids. Per the germline V gene, CDR1 is LGHDT and CDR2 is YNNKEL (reference sequence). The origin of this receptor is a woman aged 18-29 years who had recovered from COVID-19. The V and J genes are TRBV3-1 (or the pseudogene TRBV3-2) and TRBJ2-4, with 16 bases matching TRBD2. The specimen was PBMCs or T cells enriched from blood (not recorded which). The CDR3 DNA is TGTGCCAGCAGCCAAGATCTTGGGACTAGCGGGGGGGTTTCCAAAAACATTCAGTACTTC. Amino acids: CASSQDLGTSGGVSKNIQYF.